These 9 T cell receptor beta chains came from one sample sequenced in a study of blood T cell repertoires in COVID-19. Profiled with immunoSEQ multiplex PCR; TCRdb holds only in-frame clones, not every one. The sample consists of 200,000 to 300,000 clones, around 88% of them appearing once. Sequenced: peripheral blood. The receptors here all came from a woman in her twenties or thirties with COVID-19, enrolled during active disease.

The J gene is TRBJ1-2, the V gene TRBV5-8; weak D call: TRBD1 (5 bases). Trimming stripped 0 bases from V and 0 bases from J, with 6 bases between. The CDR3 is 14 residues long. CDR1 is SGHTS and CDR2 is YDEGEE in the germline V gene. CDR3 DNA sequence: TGTGCCAGCAGCTTGGCAGGGTCTAACTATGGCTACACCTTC. Encoded protein: CASSLAGSNYGYTF.

J is TRBJ2-4 and V is TRBV6-5; 7 nucleotides line up with TRBD2. The length of the CDR3 is 13 residues. Per the germline V gene, CDR1 is MNHEY and CDR2 is SVGAGI. J was trimmed by 9 bases and V by 8 bases; bases with no gene match: 10. CDR3: CASSLGPGGIQYF. In DNA form, the CDR3 reads TGTGCCAGCTCCTTAGGGCCGGGGGGCATTCAGTACTTC.

In its sample, this clone was seen a few times. The rearrangement uses TRBV5-6 and TRBJ1-1; tentatively, D is TRBD1 (6 bases). Trimming shortened V by 0 bases and J by 4 bases, and 13 bases separated the two germline ends. This CDR3 contains 15 residues. The germline gives CDR1 SGHDT, CDR2 YYEEEE. As DNA, the CDR3 is TGTGCCAGCAGCTTGGATTGGGGGCCGGGCACTGAAGCTTTCTTT. Its translation is CASSLDWGPGTEAFF.

In this sample, this clone turned up once. CDR3 residues: CASSQDYGGESEKLFF. In DNA, the CDR3 is TGCGCCAGCAGCCAAGATTATGGGGGGGAGAGTGAAAAACTGTTTTTT. The chain recombines TRBV4-3 with TRBJ1-4; possible D gene TRBD1, 5 bases. The CDR3 is 16 residues long. The V gene lost 0 bases and the J gene lost 7 bases, with 15 bases spanning the gap. The V gene's germline CDR1 is LGHNA and CDR2 YSLEER.

This chain uses TRBV19 with TRBJ2-1, with 9 bases lining up with TRBD1. Germline CDR1 and CDR2: LNHDA and SQIVND (reference sequence). The V and J ends lost 4 bases and 0 bases, in that order; junction bases with no gene match: 4. The CDR3 covers 16 residues. The CDR3 nucleotides are TGTGCCAGTAGTACACCACAGGGGGCCTCCTACAATGAGCAGTTCTTC. Protein sequence: CASSTPQGASYNEQFF.

The rearrangement uses TRBV4-2 and TRBJ1-3, with a tentative D call TRBD1 (6 bases). Trimming removed 5 bases from V and 1 base from J, with 15 bases in between. Germline V lookup: CDR1 LGHNA, CDR2 YNFKEQ. This CDR3 contains 16 residues. This CDR3 is CASSRRTGLSGNTIYF. In DNA form, the CDR3 reads TGTGCCAGCAGCAGACGTACAGGGCTTTCTGGAAACACCATATATTTT.

The chain carries TRBV28 and TRBJ1-1; possibly TRBD1 for D (5 bases). The germline V gene has CDR1 MDHEN and CDR2 SYDVKM. Between the trimmed V and J ends, which lost 4 bases and 4 bases, there was a span of 13 bases. This CDR3 comprises 14 residues. CDR3 nucleotides: TGTGCCAGCAGTTCTTTCCCCGGGGGCACTGAAGCTTTCTTT. Amino acid sequence: CASSSFPGGTEAFF.

The V and J genes are TRBV18 and TRBJ2-1; 8 positions match TRBD2. This CDR3 comprises 15 residues. In germline, CDR1 is KGHSH, CDR2 LQKENI. V was pared by 3 bases and J by 0 bases, with 1 base of the junction left unmatched. CDR3 region: CASSPSGGSYNEQFF. The CDR3 DNA is TGTGCCAGCTCACCGAGCGGGGGCTCCTACAATGAGCAGTTCTTC.

This clone was seen only once. The CDR3 reads CASSLYGPGGYGYTF. The DNA of the CDR3 is TGTGCCAGCAGTTTATACGGGCCAGGGGGATATGGCTACACCTTC. The gene calls are TRBV28 and TRBJ1-2; TRBD1 agrees at 7 bases. The length of the CDR3 is 15 residues. After removal of 1 base from V and 5 bases from J, the junction contained 7 bases not matched to a gene. In germline, CDR1 is MDHEN, CDR2 SYDVKM.